These 20 T cell receptor beta chains came from one sample sequenced in a study of blood T cell repertoires in COVID-19. This table comes from immunoSEQ multiplex PCR, and its TCRdb copy is limited to in-frame clones, with some not included. The sample lists 20,000 to 25,000 clones, 80% occurring once. Sequencing used peripheral blood. These receptors all stem from a man aged 55 to 70 with active COVID-19.

In nucleotides, the CDR3 is TGTGCCACCAGTGATTTCGGAGGGGAAGCTTTCTTT. Protein product: CATSDFGGEAFF. The V and J genes are TRBV24-1 and TRBJ1-1; D ambiguous. Looked up from germline, CDR1 is KGHDR and CDR2 is SFDVKD. The germline V and J ends were trimmed by 1 base and 8 bases, with 7 bases remaining between them. This CDR3 spans 12 amino acids.

By its share, this clone is medium-sized. The chain recombines TRBV29-1 with TRBJ2-7; 9 positions agree with TRBD2. Trimming took 4 bases from V and 2 from J; bases not matched to a gene: 3. From germline, CDR1 is SQVTM and CDR2 ANQGSEA. This CDR3 is built from 13 residues. The DNA of the CDR3 is TGCAGCGTTGTAGCGGGAGCCGCCTACGAGCAGTACTTC. Protein sequence: CSVVAGAAYEQYF.

The chain joins TRBV5-1 to TRBJ2-5, with D unclear. Trimming stripped 3 bases from V and 1 base from J, with 7 bases between. Germline V gives CDR1 SGHRS, CDR2 YFSETQ. This CDR3 contains 13 residues. This CDR3 reads CASSSRPQETQYF. CDR3 in DNA: TGCGCCAGCAGCTCTAGGCCCCAAGAGACCCAGTACTTC.

The rearrangement joins TRBV30 to TRBJ1-2, with D possibly TRBD1 on 6 matching bases. V lost 2 bases and J lost 4, with 20 bases in between. Germline V gene data show CDR1 as GTSNPN and CDR2 as SVGIG (reference sequence). The CDR3 loop spans 16 amino acids. This CDR3 reads CAWSFEDGGGGYGYTF. The CDR3 nucleotides are TGTGCCTGGAGTTTTGAGGATGGGGGCGGCGGCTATGGCTACACCTTC.

This sequence joins TRBV19 and TRBJ1-1; TRBD1 matches at 8 bases. V lost 8 bases to trimming and J lost 1 base; unmatched junction nucleotides: 12. The CDR3 runs 16 residues. CDR1 and CDR2 (germline): LNHDA, SQIVND (reference sequence). The CDR3 protein is CASPSPGGFGNTEAFF. In DNA, the CDR3 is TGTGCCAGTCCTTCGCCAGGGGGCTTTGGGAACACTGAAGCTTTCTTT. The full variable domain, completed using reference TRBV19 and TRBJ1-1, is DGGITQSPKYLFRKEGQNVTLSCEQNLNHDAMYWYRQDPGQGLRLIYYSQIVNDFQKGDIAEGYSVSREKKESFPLTVTSAQKNPTAFYLCASPSPGGFGNTEAFFGQGTRLTVV.

This clone was observed a single time. The V call is TRBV6-5, the J call TRBJ2-2; tentative D call: TRBD1 (6 bases). CDR1 is MNHEY, CDR2 SVGAGI, per germline. The CDR3 has 14 residues. V lost 5 bases and J lost 4, with 11 bases in between. The CDR3 sequence: CASSPGVGTGELFF. CDR3 coding DNA: TGTGCCAGCAGTCCAGGGGTAGGCACCGGGGAGCTGTTTTTT.

This chain uses TRBV6-2 or TRBV6-3 with TRBJ2-7, with 11 bases matching TRBD2. V shed 1 base, J shed 6 bases, and the junction held 2 bases outside the gene matches. There are 14 residues in the CDR3. Germline V lookup: CDR1 MNHEY, CDR2 SVGEGT. The CDR3 nucleotides are TGTGCCAGCAGTTACTTAGCGGGAGGGCGCGAGCAGTACTTC. Translating gives CASSYLAGGREQYF.

J is TRBJ2-7 and V is TRBV28; 7 nucleotides line up with TRBD1. The V segment lost 8 bases and the J segment 3 bases; nucleotides outside the gene matches: 7. The CDR3 length is 13 residues. The germline gives CDR1 MDHEN, CDR2 SYDVKM. The CDR3 bases are TGTGCCAGCGTCGGGACAGCTCACTACGAGCAGTACTTC. Its translation: CASVGTAHYEQYF. Based on the CDR3 plus reference TRBV28 and TRBJ2-7, the full variable domain is DVKVTQSSRYLVKRTGEKVFLECVQDMDHENMFWYRQDPGLGLRLIYFSYDVKMKEKGDIPEGYSVSREKKERFSLILESASTNQTSMYLCASVGTAHYEQYFGPGTRLTVT.

The V call is TRBV10-3, the J call TRBJ1-1; unclear D gene. Trimming stripped 2 bases from V and 3 bases from J, with 10 bases between. The CDR3 totals 14 residues. Germline assignment: CDR1 ENHRY and CDR2 SYGVKD. In DNA form, the CDR3 reads TGTGCCATCAGTGAGAACTATCGGGACACTGAAGCTTTCTTT. Translation gives CAISENYRDTEAFF.

The chain links TRBV24-1 to TRBJ2-1; the match to TRBD1 covers 7 bases. J gave up 7 bases and V 2 bases, and 7 bases lay outside the gene matches. CDR3 length: 15 residues. The germline V gene has CDR1 KGHDR and CDR2 SFDVKD. The CDR3 loop is CATSDYRDSKNEQFF. The CDR3 bases are TGTGCCACCAGTGATTACCGGGACAGCAAGAATGAGCAGTTCTTC.

This clone has a count of ten or more. The V call is TRBV4-3, the J call TRBJ2-7; D is ambiguous. The CDR3 is made up of 15 amino acids. V was clipped by 0 bases and J by 0 bases, with 9 bases between them. Germline V gene sequence: CDR1 LGHNA, CDR2 YSLEER. DNA for the CDR3: TGCGCCAGCAGCCAAGATCGGAGCGTCTCCTACGAGCAGTACTTC. Translation: CASSQDRSVSYEQYF.

The rearrangement links TRBV7-9 to TRBJ1-4; D is unclear. Germline loops: CDR1 SEHNR, CDR2 FQNEAQ (reference sequence). The ends were cut back, 5 bases at V and 7 bases at J, with 17 bases in the middle. The CDR3 is made up of 15 amino acids. CDR3 region: CASSPDRVRGEKLFF. The DNA for the CDR3 is TGTGCCAGCAGCCCCGACCGTGTTCGAGGTGAAAAACTGTTTTTT.

The chain combines TRBV7-8 with TRBJ2-7; D is unclear. Per the germline V gene, CDR1 is SGHVS and CDR2 is FQNEAQ. V dropped 0 bases and J dropped 2 bases, with 8 bases sitting between them. The CDR3 totals 14 residues. CDR3 protein: CASSLASLAYEQYF. The CDR3 region has the DNA TGTGCCAGCAGCTTAGCGAGCCTAGCCTACGAGCAGTACTTC.

This clone qualifies as medium-sized. The genes are TRBV4-3 and TRBJ2-7, with 8 bases matching TRBD1. The V segment lost 0 bases and the J segment 5 bases; nucleotides outside the gene matches: 9. CDR3 size: 16 residues. CDR1 and CDR2 from the germline V gene are LGHNA and YSLEER. The CDR3 DNA sequence: TGCGCCAGCAGCCAAGAAATAGGTGGACAGGGTAACGAGCAGTACTTC. Translating it yields CASSQEIGGQGNEQYF.

The gene calls are TRBV19 and TRBJ1-2; TRBD1 matches 10 bases. Trimming removed 7 bases from V and 6 bases from J; junction bases left unmatched: 8. The CDR3 runs 14 residues. CDR1 is LNHDA and CDR2 is SQIVND in the germline V gene (reference sequence). CDR3 DNA: TGTGCCAGTAACCCGGGACAGGGGCGCCATGGCTACACCTTC. This codes for CASNPGQGRHGYTF.

By sample share, this clone is medium-sized (0.01 to 0.1%). CDR3: CASIPRGGGTEAFF. In nucleotides, the CDR3 is TGTGCCAGCATCCCCAGGGGTGGGGGCACTGAAGCTTTCTTT. The J gene is TRBJ1-1, the V gene TRBV6-2 or TRBV6-3, with D possibly matching TRBD1 (6 bases). V lost 7 bases to trimming and J lost 4 bases, with 16 bases between them. This CDR3 region has 14 residues. Germline V lookup: CDR1 MNHEY, CDR2 SVGEGT.

The chain joins TRBV14 to TRBJ2-1; TRBD2 aligns across 13 bases. The ends lost 4 bases at V and 7 bases at J; junction bases unmatched: 16. CDR3 length: 19 residues. Germline loops: CDR1 SGHDN, CDR2 FVKESK. This CDR3 is CASSRYQGLAGEGGNEQFF. DNA for the CDR3: TGTGCCAGCAGCCGCTACCAAGGACTAGCGGGAGAGGGGGGAAATGAGCAGTTCTTC.

The V gene is TRBV7-2, the J gene TRBJ2-1; TRBD2 matches at 10 bases. This CDR3 comprises 15 residues. After removal of 5 bases from V and 4 bases from J, the junction contained 5 bases not matched to a gene. From germline, CDR1 is SGHTA and CDR2 FQGNSA. CDR3 sequence: CASSVSSGRYNEQFF. The DNA for the CDR3 is TGTGCCAGCAGCGTCTCTAGCGGGAGATACAATGAGCAGTTCTTC.

The genes are TRBV5-6 and TRBJ2-3, with 10 bases lining up with TRBD2. Looked up from germline, CDR1 is SGHDT and CDR2 is YYEEEE. This CDR3 comprises 15 residues. The V gene end was trimmed by 0 bases and the J gene end by 5 bases; junction bases not matched to a gene: 3. The DNA for the CDR3 is TGTGCCAGCAGCTTGGAGGCTAGCGGGAGAGATACGCAGTATTTT. This gives the protein CASSLEASGRDTQYF.

The chain is built from TRBV29-1 and TRBJ2-5; 8 nucleotides match TRBD2. The germline V gene has CDR1 SQVTM and CDR2 ANQGSEA. CDR3 length: 14 residues. Trimming took 7 bases from V and 2 from J; bases not matched to a gene: 9. The CDR3 here is CSGGGSGNQETQYF. DNA of the CDR3: TGCAGCGGGGGGGGTAGCGGGAATCAAGAGACCCAGTACTTC.